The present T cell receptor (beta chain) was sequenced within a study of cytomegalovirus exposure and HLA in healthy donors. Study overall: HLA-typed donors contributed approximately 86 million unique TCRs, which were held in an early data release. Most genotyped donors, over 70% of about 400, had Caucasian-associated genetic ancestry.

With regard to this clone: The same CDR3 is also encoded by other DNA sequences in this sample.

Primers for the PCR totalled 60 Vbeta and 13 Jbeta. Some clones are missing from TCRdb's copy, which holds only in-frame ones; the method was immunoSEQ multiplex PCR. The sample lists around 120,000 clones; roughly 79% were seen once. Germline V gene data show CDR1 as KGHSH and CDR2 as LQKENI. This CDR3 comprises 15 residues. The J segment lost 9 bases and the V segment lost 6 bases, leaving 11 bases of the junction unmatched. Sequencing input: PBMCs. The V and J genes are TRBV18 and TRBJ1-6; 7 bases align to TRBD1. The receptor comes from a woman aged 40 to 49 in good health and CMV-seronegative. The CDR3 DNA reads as TGTGCCAGCTCGCGGGACAGTCCAGGAGGTTCACCCCTCCACTTT. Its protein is CASSRDSPGGSPLHF.